Reported below is one T cell receptor (beta chain). Within the sample, other DNA sequences also encode this same CDR3. Clones were sequenced by immunoSEQ multiplex PCR, and TCRdb holds only the in-frame ones, with some missing. The table lists fewer than 2.5 million clones, approximately 93% of them singletons. This record belongs to a study of shared clonotypes between healthy human individuals. V was cut by 2 bases and J by 4 bases, with 9 bases left in between. This CDR3 has 13 amino acids. Germline lookup yields CDR1 MNHEY and CDR2 SMNVEV (reference sequence). All donors qualified as healthy HIV-negative adults and had experienced no recent acute infections or vaccinations.

This chain connects TRBV27 to TRBJ2-7, with TRBD1 as a possible D gene (5 bases). The specimen sequenced was naive CD4+ T cells from PBMCs. Subset noted: CD45RA+ positively selected. The sequence came from a man between 18 and 35 years old in good health. Some clones in this sample may be carry-over from other donors' samples. This CDR3 is CASSLQGSYEQYF. CDR3 in DNA: TGTGCCAGCAGTTTACAGGGCAGTTACGAGCAGTACTTC.